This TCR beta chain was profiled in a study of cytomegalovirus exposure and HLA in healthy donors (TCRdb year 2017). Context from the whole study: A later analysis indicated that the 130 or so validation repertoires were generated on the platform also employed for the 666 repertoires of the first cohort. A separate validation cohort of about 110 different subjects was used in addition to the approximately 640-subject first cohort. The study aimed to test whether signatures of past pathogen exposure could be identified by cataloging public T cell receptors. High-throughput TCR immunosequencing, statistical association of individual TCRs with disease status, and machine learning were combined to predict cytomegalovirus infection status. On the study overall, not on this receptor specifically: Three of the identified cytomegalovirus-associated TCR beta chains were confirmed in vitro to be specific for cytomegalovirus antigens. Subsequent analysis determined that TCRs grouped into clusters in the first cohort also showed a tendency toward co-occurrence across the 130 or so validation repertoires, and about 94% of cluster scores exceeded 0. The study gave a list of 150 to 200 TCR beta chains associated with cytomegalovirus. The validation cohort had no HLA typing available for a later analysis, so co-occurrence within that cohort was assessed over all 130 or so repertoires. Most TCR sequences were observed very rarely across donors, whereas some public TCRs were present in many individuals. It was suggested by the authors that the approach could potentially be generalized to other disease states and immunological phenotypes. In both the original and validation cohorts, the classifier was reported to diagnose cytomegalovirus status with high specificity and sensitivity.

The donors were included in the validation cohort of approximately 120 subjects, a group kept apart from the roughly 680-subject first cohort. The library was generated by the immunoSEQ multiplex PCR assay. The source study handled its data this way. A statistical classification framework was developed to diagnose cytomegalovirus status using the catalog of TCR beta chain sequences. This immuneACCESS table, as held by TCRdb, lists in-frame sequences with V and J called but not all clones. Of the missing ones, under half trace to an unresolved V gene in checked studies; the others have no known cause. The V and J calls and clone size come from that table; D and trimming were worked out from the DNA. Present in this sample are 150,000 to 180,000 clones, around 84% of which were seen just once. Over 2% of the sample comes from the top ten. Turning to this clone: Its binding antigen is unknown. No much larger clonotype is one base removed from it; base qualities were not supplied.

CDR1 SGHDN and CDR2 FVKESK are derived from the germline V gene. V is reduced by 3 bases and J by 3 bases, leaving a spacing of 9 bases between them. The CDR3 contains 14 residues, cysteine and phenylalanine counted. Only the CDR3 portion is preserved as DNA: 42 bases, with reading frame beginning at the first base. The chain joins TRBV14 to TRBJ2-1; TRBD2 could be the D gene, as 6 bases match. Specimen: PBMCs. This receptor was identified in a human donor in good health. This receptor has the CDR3 CASSHGGSYNEQFF. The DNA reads TGTGCCAGCAGCCACGGGGGTAGCTACAATGAGCAGTTCTTC.